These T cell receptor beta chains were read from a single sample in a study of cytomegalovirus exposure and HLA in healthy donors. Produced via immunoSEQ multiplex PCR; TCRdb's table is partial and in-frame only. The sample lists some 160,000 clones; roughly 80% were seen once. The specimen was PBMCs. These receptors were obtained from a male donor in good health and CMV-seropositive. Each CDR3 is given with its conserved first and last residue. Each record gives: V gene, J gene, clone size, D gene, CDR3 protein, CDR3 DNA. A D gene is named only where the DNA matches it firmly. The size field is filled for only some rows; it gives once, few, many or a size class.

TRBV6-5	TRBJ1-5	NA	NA	CASSYSAAGNQPQHF	TGTGCCAGCAGTTACTCTGCAGCGGGCAATCAGCCCCAGCATTTT
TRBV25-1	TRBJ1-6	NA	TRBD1	CASSPTGVDSPLHF	TGTGCCAGCAGCCCGACAGGGGTTGATTCACCCCTCCACTTT
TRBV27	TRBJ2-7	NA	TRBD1	CASSRFGQGAYEQYF	TGTGCCAGCAGCCGGTTCGGACAGGGGGCCTACGAGCAGTACTTC
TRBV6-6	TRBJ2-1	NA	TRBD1	CASSSTGGHGGNEQFF	TGTGCCAGCAGTTCGACAGGGGGCCATGGGGGCAATGAGCAGTTCTTC
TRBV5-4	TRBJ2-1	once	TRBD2	CASSLAGGLSSYNEQFF	TGTGCCAGCAGCTTGGCCGGGGGACTAAGCTCCTACAATGAGCAGTTCTTC
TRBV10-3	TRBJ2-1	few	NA	CAISESGGSGPHNEWQFF	TGTGCCATCAGTGAGTCAGGAGGAAGCGGGCCACACAATGAGTGGCAGTTCTTC
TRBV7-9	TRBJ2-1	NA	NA	CSSSLAVSGNEQFF	TGTTCCAGCAGCTTAGCTGTTAGCGGTAATGAGCAGTTCTTC
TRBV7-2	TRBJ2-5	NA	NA	CASSPSPDVSGTQYF	TGTGCCAGCAGCCCGAGCCCTGACGTTTCGGGGACCCAGTACTTC
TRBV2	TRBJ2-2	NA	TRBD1	CASSRDSGTGELFF	TGTGCCAGCAGCCGGGACAGTGGCACCGGGGAGCTGTTTTTT
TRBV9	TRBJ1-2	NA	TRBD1	CASSVEQGAAGDYGYTF	TGTGCCAGCAGCGTAGAACAGGGGGCCGCGGGGGACTATGGCTACACCTTC
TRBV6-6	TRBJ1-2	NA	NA	CAAATTNGYTF	TGTGCCGCCGCAACTACCAATGGCTACACCTTC
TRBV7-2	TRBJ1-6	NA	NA	CASSLERSGYGSPLHF	TGTGCCAGCAGCTTAGAACGCTCAGGGTACGGTTCACCCCTCCACTTT
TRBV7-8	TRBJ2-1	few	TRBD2	CASSLESGLASYNEQFF	TGTGCCAGCAGCTTAGAATCGGGACTAGCTTCCTACAATGAGCAGTTCTTC
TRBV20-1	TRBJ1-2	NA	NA	CSAPSEEGYTF	TGCAGTGCTCCCTCCGAGGAGGGCTACACCTTC
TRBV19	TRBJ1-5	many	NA	CASSIWGRQGLGLQPQHF	TGTGCCAGTAGTATATGGGGCAGACAAGGGTTGGGGCTGCAGCCCCAGCATTTT
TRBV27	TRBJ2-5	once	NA	CASSPTPQGLQETQYF	TGTGCCAGCAGTCCCACCCCACAGGGCCTCCAAGAGACCCAGTACTTC